Shown below are 13 T cell receptor beta chains from a single sample sequenced in a study of T cells after yellow fever vaccination. In TCRdb, the 5' RACE reads were re-called with MiXCR into one record per CDR3 protein. There are some 350,000 distinct CDR3 sequences in the sample; 3.5% to 4.5% occur only once, and roughly 26% lies in the top ten. This material consisted of PBMCs, taken 5 days after the yellow fever booster vaccination. These receptors came from a young man who received the YFV17D yellow fever vaccine.

This clonotype was picked up a small number of times. The chain uses TRBV2 and TRBJ2-7, with 8 bases lining up with TRBD1. The CDR3 contains 12 residues. Per the germline V gene, CDR1 is SNHLY and CDR2 is FYNNEI. Trimming at V came to 6 bases and at J to 5 bases, leaving 3 bases not matched to a gene. The CDR3 protein is CASRDRAHEQYF. The DNA of the CDR3 is TGTGCCAGCAGGGACAGGGCCCACGAGCAGTACTTC.

CDR3 in amino acids: CASSLLAGARDTQYF. The CDR3 DNA reads TGTGCCAGCAGCTTACTAGCGGGGGCTAGAGATACGCAGTATTTT. The chain uses TRBV13 and TRBJ2-3; 10 bases are shared with TRBD2. In germline, CDR1 is PRHDT, CDR2 FYEKMQ (reference sequence). The CDR3 length is 15 residues. The J segment lost 5 bases and the V segment lost 2 bases, leaving 4 bases of the junction unmatched.

The chain combines TRBV12-2 with TRBJ2-5; the D call TRBD2 from the table was never checked on the DNA. TRBV12-2 is assigned pseudogene status. The CDR3 consists of 18 residues. CDR3 amino acids: CASRLAEHSGGIQETQYF. CDR3 nucleotides: TGTGCAAGTCGCTTAGCCGAGCATAGCGGGGGGATACAAGAGACCCAGTACTTC.

This clonotype was seen a few times. The chain employs TRBV5-1 and TRBJ2-3; 7 bases fit TRBD2. CDR1 and CDR2 (germline): SGHRS, YFSETQ. V was clipped by 0 bases and J by 2 bases; unmatched bases: 6. The CDR3 is 16 residues long. CDR3 nucleotides: TGCGCCAGCAGCTTGGGGGGGACTAAGACCACAGATACGCAGTATTTT. This encodes CASSLGGTKTTDTQYF.

The J gene is TRBJ2-7, the V gene TRBV11-3, with D tentatively TRBD2 (5 bases). Germline V gene lookup returns CDR1 SGHNT and CDR2 YENEEA. CDR3 length: 13 residues. V was shortened by 2 bases and J by 5 bases, with 10 bases between the two germline ends. The CDR3 sequence is CASSLSGSHEQYV. Written as DNA, the CDR3 is TGTGCCAGCAGCTTATCGGGGAGTCACGAGCAGTACGTC.

This clonotype was found many times. V gene TRBV6-5 combines with J gene TRBJ2-7, with D unclear. The CDR3 spans 14 residues. V lost 8 bases and J 0 bases, leaving 14 bases between the germline ends. Looked up from germline, CDR1 is MNHEY and CDR2 is SVGAGI. The CDR3 bases are TGTGCCAGCGGTCGTCTGGCTAGCTCCTACGAGCAGTACTTC. It encodes CASGRLASSYEQYF.

This chain uses TRBV24-1 with TRBJ1-5; D remains unclear. Per the germline V gene, CDR1 is KGHDR and CDR2 is SFDVKD. The CDR3 is 12 amino acids. V gave up 2 bases and J gave up 5 bases, with 3 bases separating them. The CDR3 reads CATSDSDQPQHF. The CDR3 region has the DNA TGTGCCACCAGTGATTCGGATCAGCCCCAGCATTTT.

This clonotype was recorded a few times. The CDR3 region is CASSQTRSGEQYF. CDR3 coding DNA: TGTGCCAGTTCCCAGACTAGATCTGGCGAGCAGTACTTC. The rearrangement uses TRBV19 and TRBJ2-7; D is possibly TRBD2 (6 bases). Trimming removed 8 bases from V and 6 bases from J, with 17 bases in between. This CDR3 contains 13 residues. CDR1 is LNHDA and CDR2 is SQIVND in the germline V gene (reference sequence).

This clonotype was found a few times. The V gene is TRBV2, the J gene TRBJ1-6; 9 bases match TRBD1. This CDR3 spans 15 amino acids. Germline CDR1 reads SNHLY; CDR2 reads FYNNEI. The V and J ends lost 6 bases and 5 bases, in that order; junction bases with no gene match: 5. The CDR3 loop reads CASRETGGNNSPLHF. CDR3 DNA: TGTGCCAGCAGGGAGACAGGGGGGAATAATTCACCCCTCCACTTT. Together with reference TRBV2 and TRBJ1-6, the CDR3 gives the full variable domain: EPEVTQTPSHQVTQMGQEVILRCVPISNHLYFYWYRQILGQKVEFLVSFYNNEISEKSEIFDDQFSVERPDGSNFTLKIRSTKLEDSAMYFCASRETGGNNSPLHFGNGTRLTVT.

This CDR3 is CASSFRDRAEAFF. In DNA, the CDR3 is TGTGCCAGCAGTTTCCGGGATAGGGCTGAAGCTTTCTTT. V gene TRBV28 combines with J gene TRBJ1-1; D remains unclear. V lost 3 bases and J lost 6, with 11 bases in between. This CDR3 spans 13 amino acids. Per the germline V gene, CDR1 is MDHEN and CDR2 is SYDVKM. Variable domain in full (rest from reference TRBV28 and TRBJ1-1): DVKVTQSSRYLVKRTGEKVFLECVQDMDHENMFWYRQDPGLGLRLIYFSYDVKMKEKGDIPEGYSVSREKKERFSLILESASTNQTSMYLCASSFRDRAEAFFGQGTRLTVV.

This clonotype was counted a few times. This chain uses TRBV24-1 with TRBJ2-3; maybe TRBD2 (6 bases). The CDR3 consists of 13 residues. Germline lookup yields CDR1 KGHDR and CDR2 SFDVKD. The ends were cut back, 8 bases at V and 2 bases at J, with 10 bases in the middle. The CDR3 DNA follows: TGTGCCACCAAGGAGGGGAACACAGATACGCAGTATTTT. It codes for CATKEGNTDTQYF.

This clonotype was seen more than once but under ten times. The chain has TRBV6-5 and TRBJ2-6; TRBD2 aligns across 12 bases. Germline CDR1 is MNHEY and CDR2 is SVGAGI. The length of the CDR3 is 17 residues. J lost 1 base, V lost 7 bases, and 5 bases had no gene match. The CDR3 here is CASTLTSGGSGANVLTF. CDR3 nucleotide sequence: TGTGCCAGCACCCTGACTAGCGGGGGATCTGGGGCCAACGTCCTGACTTTC.

This clonotype was observed a handful of times. CDR3 in amino acids: CASIPAGPKDEQYF. In DNA, the CDR3 is TGCGCCAGCATTCCAGCGGGTCCAAAGGACGAGCAGTACTTC. This chain connects TRBV10-2 to TRBJ2-7, with a tentative D call TRBD2 (6 bases). V was clipped by 7 bases and J by 5 bases, with 18 bases between them. The CDR3 is made up of 14 amino acids. Germline loops: CDR1 WSHSY, CDR2 SAAADI.